Included here is one TCR beta chain sequence, with context. The study drew participants aged about 18 to 90 years from approximately 25 US areas. Participants in the exposed group had met a COVID-19 case in the 2 weeks before joining the study. Original processing notes: By means of reference gene primer amplification, nucleated cell counts were estimated. The repertoire was sequenced with immunoSEQ multiplex PCR; TCRdb's copy has only in-frame clones and lacks some. D and trimming were read from the DNA, whereas the V and J calls and clone size are those reported in that table. In the table there are more than 350,000 clones, about 88% of which are singletons. These data belong to a study of blood T cell repertoires in COVID-19. CDR3 size: 16 residues. V was pared by 0 bases and J by 5 bases, with 8 bases of the junction left unmatched. CDR1 is SGHAT and CDR2 is FQNNGV in the germline V gene.

This chain joins TRBV11-2 and TRBJ2-5; TRBD2 matches at 8 bases. Sequencing was performed on PBMCs or T cells enriched from blood (not recorded which). The clonotype was recovered from a young woman who had been exposed to COVID-19. CDR3 loop: CASSLEVSGGLETQYF. CDR3 nucleotides: TGTGCCAGCAGCTTAGAAGTGTCGGGGGGGTTGGAGACCCAGTACTTC.